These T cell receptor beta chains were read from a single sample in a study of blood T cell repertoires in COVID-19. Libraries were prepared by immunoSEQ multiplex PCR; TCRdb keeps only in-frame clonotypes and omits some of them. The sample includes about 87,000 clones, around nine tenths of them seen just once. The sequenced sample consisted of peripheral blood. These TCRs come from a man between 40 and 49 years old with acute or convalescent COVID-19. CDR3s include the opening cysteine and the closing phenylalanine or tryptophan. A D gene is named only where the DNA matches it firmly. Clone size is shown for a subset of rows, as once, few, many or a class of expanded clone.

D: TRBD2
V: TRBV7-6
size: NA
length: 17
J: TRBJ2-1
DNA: TGTGCCAGCAGCTTATCTCCCAGCGGGAGGGGATACAATGAGCAGTTCTTC
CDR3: CASSLSPSGRGYNEQFF

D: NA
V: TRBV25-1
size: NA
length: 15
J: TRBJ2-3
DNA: TGTGCCAGCAGTGAAACGGGGAGGTCGGCAGATACGCAGTATTTT
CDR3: CASSETGRSADTQYF

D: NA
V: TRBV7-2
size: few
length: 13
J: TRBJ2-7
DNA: TGTGCCAGCAGCCTATGGACAGACCACGAGCAGTACTTC
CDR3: CASSLWTDHEQYF

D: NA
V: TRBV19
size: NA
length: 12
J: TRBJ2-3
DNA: TGTGCCAGTAGCCGGACAGCAGATACGCAGTATTTT
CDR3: CASSRTADTQYF

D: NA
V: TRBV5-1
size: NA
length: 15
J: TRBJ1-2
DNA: TGCGCCAGCAGCCCGGAGGTGGGGAAGAAGAGGGGCTACACCTTC
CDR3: CASSPEVGKKRGYTF

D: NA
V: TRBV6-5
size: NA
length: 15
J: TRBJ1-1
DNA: TGTGCCAGCACCGGTACCTCGACGGGGAGCACTGAAGCTTTCTTT
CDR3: CASTGTSTGSTEAFF

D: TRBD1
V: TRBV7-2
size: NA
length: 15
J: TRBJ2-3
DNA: TGTGCCAGCAGCTGGACAGGGGGCGGCGCAGATACGCAGTATTTT
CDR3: CASSWTGGGADTQYF

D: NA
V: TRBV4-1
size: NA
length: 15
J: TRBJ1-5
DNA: TGCGCCAGCAGCCAAGATGCGGTAGGCAATCAGCCCCAGCATTTT
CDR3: CASSQDAVGNQPQHF

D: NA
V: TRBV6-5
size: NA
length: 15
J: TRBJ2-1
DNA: TGTGCCAGCAGTCAGGACAGTTTAACACACAATGAGCAGTTCTTC
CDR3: CASSQDSLTHNEQFF

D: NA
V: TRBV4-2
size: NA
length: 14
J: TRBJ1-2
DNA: TGTGCCAGCAGCCAAGAACAACGGGACTATGGCTACACCTTC
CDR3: CASSQEQRDYGYTF

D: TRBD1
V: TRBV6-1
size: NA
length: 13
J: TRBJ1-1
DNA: TGTGCCATTGGACAGGGGAAGAACACTGAAGCTTTCTTT
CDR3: CAIGQGKNTEAFF

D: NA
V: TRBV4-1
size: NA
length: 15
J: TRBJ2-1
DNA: TGCGCCAGCAGCCAAGATATGACTGCTTACAATGAGCAGTTCTTC
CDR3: CASSQDMTAYNEQFF

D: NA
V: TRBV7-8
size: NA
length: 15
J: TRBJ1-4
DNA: TGTGCCAGCAGTGCGGGGGGTAATCCTAATGAAAAACTGTTTTTT
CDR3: CASSAGGNPNEKLFF

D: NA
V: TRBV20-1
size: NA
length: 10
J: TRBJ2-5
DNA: TGCAGTGCTAGAAATTTAACCCAGTACTTC
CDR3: CSARNLTQYF

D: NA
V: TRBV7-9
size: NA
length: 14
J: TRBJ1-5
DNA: TGTGCCAGCAGCCAAGGAGGGGGCAATCAGCCCCAGCATTTT
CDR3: CASSQGGGNQPQHF

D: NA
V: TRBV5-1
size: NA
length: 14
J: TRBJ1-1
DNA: TGCGCCAGCAGCCTAACAGGGTGGAACACTGAAGCTTTCTTT
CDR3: CASSLTGWNTEAFF

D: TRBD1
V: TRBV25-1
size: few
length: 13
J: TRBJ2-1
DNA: TGTGCCAGCAGCCAACAGGGGTTGAATGAGCAGTTCTTC
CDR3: CASSQQGLNEQFF

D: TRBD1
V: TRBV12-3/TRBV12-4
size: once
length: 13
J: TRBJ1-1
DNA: TGTGCCAGCAATAGAGACAGGGCCACTGAAGCTTTCTTT
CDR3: CASNRDRATEAFF

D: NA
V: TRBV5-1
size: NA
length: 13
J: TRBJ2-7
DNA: TGCGCCAGCAGCTCGTCTCAGGGATTCGAGCAGTACTTC
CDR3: CASSSSQGFEQYF

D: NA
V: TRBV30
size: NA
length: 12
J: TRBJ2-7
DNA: TGTGCCTGGAGCCGGCAATCGGGGGAGCAGTACTTC
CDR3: CAWSRQSGEQYF

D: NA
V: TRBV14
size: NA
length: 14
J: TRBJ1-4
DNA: TGTGCCAGCAGCCACTCCAGGGGTAATGAAAAACTGTTTTTT
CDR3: CASSHSRGNEKLFF

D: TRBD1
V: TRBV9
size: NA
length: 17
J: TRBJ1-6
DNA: TGTGCCAGCAGCAGACAGGGGGCGACAGGCTATAATTCACCCCTCCACTTT
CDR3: CASSRQGATGYNSPLHF

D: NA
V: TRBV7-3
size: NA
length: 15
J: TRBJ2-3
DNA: TGTGCCAGCAGCCCGCAGAGACAGGGCACAGATACGCAGTATTTT
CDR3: CASSPQRQGTDTQYF

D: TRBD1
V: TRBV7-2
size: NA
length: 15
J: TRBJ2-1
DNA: TGTGCCAGCAGCGACAGGGGTGACTCCTACAATGAGCAGTTCTTC
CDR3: CASSDRGDSYNEQFF

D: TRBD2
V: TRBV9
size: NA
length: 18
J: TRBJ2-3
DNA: TGTGCCAGCAGCGCCGGACTAGCGGGAGTGAGGAAAACAGATACGCAGTATTTT
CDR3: CASSAGLAGVRKTDTQYF

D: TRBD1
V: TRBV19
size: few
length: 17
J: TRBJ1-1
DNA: TGTGCCAGTAGTACCGGACAGGGGCCACCTCTGAACACTGAAGCTTTCTTT
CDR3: CASSTGQGPPLNTEAFF

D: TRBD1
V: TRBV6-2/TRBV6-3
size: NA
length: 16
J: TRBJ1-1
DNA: TGTGCCAGCAGTGACAATACAGGGGTTGGGGACACTGAAGCTTTCTTT
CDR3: CASSDNTGVGDTEAFF

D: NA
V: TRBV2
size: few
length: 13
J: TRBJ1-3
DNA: TGTGCCAGTACCACAGACTCTGGAAACACCATATATTTT
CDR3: CASTTDSGNTIYF

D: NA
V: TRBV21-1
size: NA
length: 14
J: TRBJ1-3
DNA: TGTGCCAGCAGCATACAGGGACCCGGAAACACCATATATTTT
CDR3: CASSIQGPGNTIYF

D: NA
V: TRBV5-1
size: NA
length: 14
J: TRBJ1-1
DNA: TGCGCCAGCAGCTTTGCAGGGAGGGACACTGAAGCTTTCTTT
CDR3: CASSFAGRDTEAFF

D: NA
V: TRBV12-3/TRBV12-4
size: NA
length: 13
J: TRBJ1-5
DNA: TGTGCCAGCAGACGACACCCCGAAGCGCCCCAGCATTTT
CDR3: CASRRHPEAPQHF

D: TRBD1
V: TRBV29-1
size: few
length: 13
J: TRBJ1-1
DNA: TGCAGCGTTTCCGTTGAAGGGGGCGGCCAAGCTTTCTTT
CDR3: CSVSVEGGGQAFF

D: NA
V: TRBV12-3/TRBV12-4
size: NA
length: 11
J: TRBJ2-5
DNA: TGTGCCAGTTCGGTCCTTGAGACCCAGTACTTC
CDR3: CASSVLETQYF

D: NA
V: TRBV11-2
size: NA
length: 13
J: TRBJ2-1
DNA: TGTGCCAGCAGCCTGTCGTTGTACAATGAGCAGTTCTTC
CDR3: CASSLSLYNEQFF

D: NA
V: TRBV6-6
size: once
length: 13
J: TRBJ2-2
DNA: TGTGCCAGCAGCCTTGACGGGACCGGGGAGCTGTTTTTT
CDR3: CASSLDGTGELFF

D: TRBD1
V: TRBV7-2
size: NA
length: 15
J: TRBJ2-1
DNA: TGTGCCAGCAGCCCTGGACAGGGCACGGGCAATGAGCAGTTCTTC
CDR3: CASSPGQGTGNEQFF